What follows are 26 T cell receptor beta chains derived from one specimen sequenced in a study of beta chain features in type 1 diabetes. Expressed TCRB transcripts were sequenced, since all the RNA that had been isolated was reverse transcribed. Measured with immunoSEQ multiplex PCR; TCRdb has only the in-frame clones, and not every one. The sample comprises around 150,000 clones, approximately 8.1% of which are singletons, and about 0.6% rests with the top ten. Sequencing was carried out using central memory CD4+ T cells from blood. These receptors originate from a man between 18 and 35 years old in good health.

The V gene is TRBV28, the J gene TRBJ1-5; the D gene is possibly TRBD1 (5 bases). The V gene lost 8 bases and the J gene lost 7 bases, with 18 bases spanning the gap. Germline V gives CDR1 MDHEN, CDR2 SYDVKM. The CDR3 sequence is 14 residues long. The CDR3 loop is CASQRGEVGQPQHF. CDR3 nucleotide sequence: TGTGCCAGCCAGCGGGGGGAAGTTGGGCAGCCCCAGCATTTT.

The rearrangement uses TRBV19 and TRBJ2-3; 9 nucleotides line up with TRBD2. Unmatched junction bases numbered 6, after V lost 5 bases and J lost 0 bases. CDR1 LNHDA and CDR2 SQIVND come from the germline V gene (reference sequence). The CDR3 extends over 16 amino acids. The CDR3, as DNA: TGTGCCAGTAGTGTGAGTCTAGCGGGAAGCACAGATACGCAGTATTTT. This translates into CASSVSLAGSTDTQYF.

V usage is TRBV30 and J usage is TRBJ2-3, with D possibly matching TRBD1 (5 bases). Trimming left V 3 bases short and J 4 bases short, with 17 bases between. This CDR3 contains 15 residues. CDR1 and CDR2 (germline): GTSNPN, SVGIG (reference sequence). In DNA, the CDR3 is TGTGCCTGGAGGAAGGACACCGCCTGGGCAGATACGCAGTATTTT. The encoded protein is CAWRKDTAWADTQYF.

The CDR3 reads CASSAMDSQETQYF. CDR3 coding DNA: TGTGCCAGCTCAGCCATGGACTCACAAGAGACCCAGTACTTC. V gene TRBV18 combines with J gene TRBJ2-5, with D maybe TRBD2 (5 bases). V was shortened by 5 bases and J by 2 bases, with 12 bases between the two germline ends. Germline loops: CDR1 KGHSH, CDR2 LQKENI. This CDR3 contains 14 residues.

The chain couples TRBV29-1 to TRBJ2-7, with 10 bases that match TRBD2. Germline V gene lookup returns CDR1 SQVTM and CDR2 ANQGSEA. The CDR3 contains 12 residues. The trim removed 4 bases at V and 3 bases at J, leaving 0 bases unmatched. The CDR3 nucleotides are TGCAGCGTTGGACTAGCGGGCTACGAGCAGTACTTC. Its protein is CSVGLAGYEQYF.

V usage is TRBV2 and J usage is TRBJ2-7, with TRBD1 matching 9 bases. The junction had 7 bases not matched to a gene; V was cut back by 7 bases and J by 3 bases. Germline CDR1 and CDR2: SNHLY and FYNNEI. The CDR3 is 14 amino acids. CDR3 residues: CASTIDRGSYEQYF. The CDR3 region has the DNA TGTGCCAGCACCATAGACAGGGGGAGCTACGAGCAGTACTTC. The complete variable domain, with remaining parts taken from reference TRBV2 and TRBJ2-7, reads EPEVTQTPSHQVTQMGQEVILRCVPISNHLYFYWYRQILGQKVEFLVSFYNNEISEKSEIFDDQFSVERPDGSNFTLKIRSTKLEDSAMYFCASTIDRGSYEQYFGPGTRLTVT.

This clone has a handful of counts. The V call is TRBV7-2, the J call TRBJ2-3, with D perhaps TRBD2 (5 bases). V was clipped by 1 base and J by 5 bases, with 19 bases between them. CDR3 size: 17 residues. The germline CDR1 and CDR2 sequences are SGHTA and FQGNSA. The chain's CDR3 is CASSLDFGNRGLDTQYF. The CDR3, as DNA: TGTGCCAGCAGCTTAGACTTCGGGAACCGAGGGTTAGATACGCAGTATTTT.

The chain links TRBV18 to TRBJ2-7, with D possibly being TRBD1 (6 bases). The CDR3 loop spans 15 amino acids. Germline values: CDR1 KGHSH, CDR2 LQKENI. V lost 0 bases and J 5 bases, leaving 14 bases between the germline ends. CDR3 protein: CASSPPVAGDDEQYF. CDR3 nucleotide sequence: TGTGCCAGCTCACCACCGGTGGCAGGGGATGACGAGCAGTACTTC. Combining the CDR3 with reference TRBV18 and TRBJ2-7 gives the whole variable domain NAGVMQNPRHLVRRRGQEARLRCSPMKGHSHVYWYRQLPEEGLKFMVYLQKENIIDESGMPKERFSAEFPKEGPSILRIQQVVRGDSAAYFCASSPPVAGDDEQYFGPGTRLTVT.

The gene calls are TRBV5-4 and TRBJ2-2; D unclear. In germline, CDR1 is SGHNT, CDR2 YYREEE (reference sequence). V was shortened by 4 bases and J by 4 bases, with 14 bases between the two germline ends. This CDR3 spans 15 amino acids. The CDR3 DNA is TGTGCCAGCAGCCTCACCTTGTCGGGCACCGGGGAGCTGTTTTTT. It is translated as CASSLTLSGTGELFF.

The table lists this clone with many counts. The sample contains more than one DNA sequence encoding this CDR3. J is TRBJ2-3 and V is TRBV7-3; D is perhaps TRBD1 (5 bases). The germline CDR1 and CDR2 sequences are SGHTA and FQGTGA. The V and J ends lost 2 bases and 0 bases respectively, with 6 bases between them. The CDR3 spans 14 residues. CDR3 sequence (DNA): TGTGCCAGCAGCTTAGGGGCTAGCACAGATACGCAGTATTTT. It specifies CASSLGASTDTQYF.

This clone turned up a few times. The sample carries other DNA sequences with the same CDR3. The rearrangement links TRBV7-3 to TRBJ1-1; 9 bases match TRBD1. The junction had 4 bases not matched to a gene; V was cut back by 5 bases and J by 0 bases. In germline, CDR1 is SGHTA, CDR2 FQGTGA. The CDR3 is 15 residues long. The CDR3 DNA sequence: TGTGCCAGCAGCCCAGGACAGGGGATGAACACTGAAGCTTTCTTT. This translates into CASSPGQGMNTEAFF.

This chain connects TRBV5-1 to TRBJ2-7; 8 nucleotides align to TRBD1. The J segment lost 6 bases and the V segment lost 4 bases, leaving 6 bases of the junction unmatched. The CDR3 totals 13 residues. CDR1 is SGHRS and CDR2 is YFSETQ in the germline V gene. The CDR3 region is CASSPLTGGEQYF. The CDR3 region has the DNA TGCGCCAGCAGCCCCCTAACAGGGGGCGAGCAGTACTTC.

V usage is TRBV2 and J usage is TRBJ2-7; weak D call: TRBD1 (5 bases). The ends were cut back, 6 bases at V and 4 bases at J, with 10 bases in the middle. Germline CDR1 and CDR2: SNHLY and FYNNEI. The CDR3 has 12 residues. Here the CDR3 reads CASSIQGYEQYF. CDR3 coding DNA: TGTGCCAGCAGCATCCAGGGTTACGAGCAGTACTTC. The variable domain in full, completed from reference TRBV2 and TRBJ2-7, reads EPEVTQTPSHQVTQMGQEVILRCVPISNHLYFYWYRQILGQKVEFLVSFYNNEISEKSEIFDDQFSVERPDGSNFTLKIRSTKLEDSAMYFCASSIQGYEQYFGPGTRLTVT.

The CDR3 nucleotides read TGTGCCAGCAGTATGGACTCGAACACCGGGGAGCTGTTTTTT. Translated: CASSMDSNTGELFF. V usage is TRBV6-5 and J usage is TRBJ2-2, with D possibly being TRBD2 (5 bases). V gave up 5 bases and J gave up 0 bases, with 7 bases separating them. This CDR3 spans 14 amino acids. Per the germline V gene, CDR1 is MNHEY and CDR2 is SVGAGI.

In its sample, this clone was seen a few times. This same CDR3 is encoded by further DNA sequences in the sample. The chain has TRBV7-2 and TRBJ2-1, with 8 bases matching TRBD2. CDR1 is SGHTA, CDR2 FQGNSA, per germline. With V trimmed by 4 bases and J by 0 bases, 2 bases remained unmatched. The CDR3 contains 15 residues. CDR3 sequence (DNA): TGTGCCAGCAGCTCGACTAGCGACTCCTACAATGAGCAGTTCTTC. Protein product: CASSSTSDSYNEQFF.

The chain couples TRBV5-1 to TRBJ2-1; 7 nucleotides line up with TRBD2. Germline values: CDR1 SGHRS, CDR2 YFSETQ. This CDR3 is 16 amino acids long. V was pared by 0 bases and J by 5 bases, with 8 bases of the junction left unmatched. The CDR3 DNA follows: TGCGCCAGCAGCTTGGGGGCGGCGGGACTAAACAATGAGCAGTTCTTC. It specifies CASSLGAAGLNNEQFF.

This clone was picked up many times. This rearrangement joins TRBV5-1 to TRBJ2-2; the match to TRBD1 covers 9 bases. V dropped 2 bases and J dropped 6; count of bases not matched to a gene: 5. The V gene's germline CDR1 is SGHRS and CDR2 YFSETQ. The CDR3 totals 15 residues. In nucleotides, the CDR3 is TGCGCCAGCAGCTTTACAGGGGGCGCAGCCGGGGAGCTGTTTTTT. It encodes CASSFTGGAAGELFF.

This clone was observed a few times. The rearrangement links TRBV25-1 to TRBJ1-1, with 9 bases identical to TRBD1. The germline gives CDR1 MGHDK, CDR2 SYGVNS. Trimming at V came to 7 bases and at J to 3 bases, leaving 6 bases not matched to a gene. This CDR3 comprises 14 residues. Here the CDR3 reads CASTGQGRDTEAFF. CDR3 nucleotides: TGTGCCAGCACGGGACAGGGTCGGGACACTGAAGCTTTCTTT.

The chain links TRBV11-2 to TRBJ2-1; 10 bases fit TRBD2. The germline gives CDR1 SGHAT, CDR2 FQNNGV. The J segment lost 5 bases and the V segment lost 4 bases, leaving 14 bases of the junction unmatched. CDR3 size: 18 residues. As DNA, the CDR3 is TGTGCCAGCAGCTCCGGGGTTAGTAGCGGGAGGTTGGACAATGAGCAGTTCTTC. This translates into CASSSGVSSGRLDNEQFF.

The V call is TRBV20-1, the J call TRBJ2-3; no clear D. Germline V gives CDR1 DFQATT, CDR2 SNEGSKA (reference sequence). CDR3 length: 11 residues. The ends were cut back, 6 bases at V and 5 bases at J, with 9 bases in the middle. CDR3 in amino acids: CSAGWVDTQYF. The CDR3 DNA sequence: TGCAGTGCGGGCTGGGTAGATACGCAGTATTTT.

This clone turned up a few times. This rearrangement joins TRBV6-1 to TRBJ2-2, with D unclear. V was trimmed by 5 bases and J by 4 bases, leaving 11 bases between them. The germline CDR1 and CDR2 sequences are MNHNS and SASEGT. The CDR3 has 14 amino acids. The DNA of the CDR3 is TGTGCCAGCAGTCCGACCAGACTCACCGGGGAGCTGTTTTTT. It yields the protein CASSPTRLTGELFF.

This clone has only a few counts. The V call is TRBV7-6, the J call TRBJ2-1, with 7 bases that match TRBD1. The CDR3 length is 15 residues. Germline loops: CDR1 SGHVS, CDR2 FNYEAQ. V trimming: 5 bases; J trimming: 5 bases; junction bases outside the gene matches: 9. CDR3 bases: TGTGCCAGCAGCCCGACAGGGAGTCTCCACAATGAGCAGTTCTTC. Its translation: CASSPTGSLHNEQFF.

The rearrangement links TRBV28 to TRBJ2-7; D is perhaps TRBD2 (6 bases). CDR3 length: 13 amino acids. The V gene's germline CDR1 is MDHEN and CDR2 SYDVKM. V gave up 8 bases and J gave up 2 bases, with 13 bases separating them. The CDR3: CASHGTPTYEQYF. As DNA, the CDR3 is TGTGCCAGCCACGGGACTCCGACCTACGAGCAGTACTTC.

The chain recombines TRBV7-2 with TRBJ1-6; D call uncertain. Trimming cost V 0 bases and J 7 bases, with 10 bases left between them. This CDR3 is built from 15 residues. The germline V gene encodes CDR1 SGHTA and CDR2 FQGNSA. The CDR3 region is CASSLARVPNSPLHF. In DNA form, the CDR3 reads TGTGCCAGCAGCTTAGCGAGGGTTCCAAATTCACCCCTCCACTTT.

The V gene is TRBV9, the J gene TRBJ2-7; 7 nucleotides agree with TRBD2. This CDR3 contains 15 residues. With 0 bases clipped from V and 4 bases from J, the junction kept 7 bases outside the gene matches. The germline V gene has CDR1 SGDLS and CDR2 YYNGEE. The CDR3 nucleotides are TGTGCCAGCAGCGTAGGTGGGGCGGGAGAATACGAGCAGTACTTC. Its translation: CASSVGGAGEYEQYF.

The sample holds a few counts of this clone. The chain couples TRBV30 to TRBJ1-6; a weak D match, TRBD1 (5 bases). Germline CDR1 is GTSNPN and CDR2 is SVGIG (reference sequence). The length of the CDR3 is 15 residues. Deletions cut 3 bases from V and 5 bases from J, with 14 bases between. The CDR3 is CAWSLGLTDNSPLHF. CDR3 nucleotides: TGTGCCTGGAGCCTGGGACTGACTGATAATTCACCCCTCCACTTT.